One sample yielded the 19 T cell receptor beta chains listed below, sequenced in a study of T-cell reconstitution after alpha-beta-depleted transplantation in children. Preparation of the TCRbeta library used unique molecular identifiers. TCRdb used MiXCR to reprocess the PCR reads, holding one entry per CDR3 protein. Of 700,000 to 850,000 distinct CDR3 sequences listed, roughly 15% were seen once; the top ten hold 5%. Sequencing was performed on PBMCs, mostly from graft donor cells, taken 360 days after TCRalphabeta/CD19-depleted stem cell transplant. The source of these receptors is a male patient younger than 18 who had a stem cell transplant for acute lymphoblastic leukemia, so the T cells may come from the graft donor.

In this sample, this clonotype turned up a few times. The V and J genes are TRBV4-1 and TRBJ2-1, with 9 bases aligning to TRBD2. Germline V gene sequence: CDR1 MGHRA, CDR2 YSYEKL. After removal of 4 bases from V and 0 bases from J, the junction contained 7 bases not matched to a gene. The CDR3 length is 17 residues. The CDR3 bases are TGCGCCAGCAGCCCCCCAAGCGGGAGGAGCTCCTACAATGAGCAGTTCTTC. Its translation is CASSPPSGRSSYNEQFF.

This clonotype was detected ten times or more. The chain has TRBV7-4 and TRBJ2-1; 12 bases are shared with TRBD2. V lost 4 bases to trimming and J lost 2 bases; unmatched junction nucleotides: 0. This CDR3 is 15 amino acids long. Germline V CDR1 and CDR2: SGHVT, SQSDAQ. The CDR3 coding sequence is TGTGCCAGCAGCTGGACTAGCGGGACCTACAATGAGCAGTTCTTC. Translation: CASSWTSGTYNEQFF.

V usage is TRBV29-1 and J usage is TRBJ2-1, with 12 bases matching TRBD2. The CDR3 consists of 20 residues. Losses at the gene ends were 0 bases for V and 8 bases for J; bases not matched to a gene: 20. Germline CDR1 SQVTM, CDR2 ANQGSEA. CDR3 sequence (DNA): TGCAGCGTTGAAGATTCGTATCCCCCTAGCGGGAGGGCCATGGGCGATGAGCAGTTCTTC. This sequence encodes CSVEDSYPPSGRAMGDEQFF.

Ten or more counts support this clonotype. The chain carries TRBV29-1 and TRBJ2-7; D unclear. The V end lost 7 bases, the J end lost 5 bases, and 15 bases lay between the germline ends. Germline V CDR1 and CDR2: SQVTM, ANQGSEA. This CDR3 has 12 residues. Here the CDR3 reads CSAQRAGNEQYF. As DNA, the CDR3 is TGCAGCGCCCAAAGGGCCGGAAACGAGCAGTACTTC.

The chain uses TRBV20-1 and TRBJ2-7; the D gene is possibly TRBD2 (6 bases). The CDR3 covers 13 residues. Trimming took off 5 bases at V and 5 bases at J, with 16 bases between the two ends. Germline V gene lookup returns CDR1 DFQATT and CDR2 SNEGSKA (reference sequence). The DNA of the CDR3 is TGCAGTGCTTTGCGGGGACCCCCGGACGAGCAGTACTTC. It translates to CSALRGPPDEQYF.

This clonotype was counted only a few times. This chain joins TRBV20-1 and TRBJ2-5, with D perhaps TRBD2 (7 bases). Looked up from germline, CDR1 is DFQATT and CDR2 is SNEGSKA (reference sequence). V dropped 1 base and J dropped 6 bases, with 21 bases sitting between them. CDR3 size: 16 residues. CDR3 coding DNA: TGCAGTGCTAGAGGTGCCGGGGGGCAGGGGTTTAAGACCCAGTACTTC. Amino acids: CSARGAGGQGFKTQYF.

This clonotype was seen a handful of times. This chain's CDR3 is CASSGGPGQSTDTQYF. CDR3 in DNA: TGTGCCAGCAGTGGAGGCCCGGGACAGAGCACAGATACGCAGTATTTT. The rearrangement joins TRBV27 to TRBJ2-3; TRBD1 agrees at 7 bases. This CDR3 has 16 residues. Trimming at V came to 5 bases and at J to 0 bases, leaving 8 bases not matched to a gene. Germline V gives CDR1 MNHEY, CDR2 SMNVEV (reference sequence).

The chain links TRBV5-1 to TRBJ2-5; TRBD2 agrees at 13 bases. CDR3 length: 17 residues. V trimming: 7 bases; J trimming: 5 bases; junction bases outside the gene matches: 14. The germline V gene encodes CDR1 SGHRS and CDR2 YFSETQ. CDR3 sequence reads: CASGRLSPGLAGETQYF. CDR3 bases: TGCGCCAGCGGCAGACTTTCCCCGGGACTAGCGGGGGAGACCCAGTACTTC.

V gene TRBV28 combines with J gene TRBJ2-3; D is undetermined. Germline values: CDR1 MDHEN, CDR2 SYDVKM. V lost 5 bases to trimming and J lost 5 bases, with 14 bases between them. The CDR3 spans 14 residues. The CDR3 region has the DNA TGTGCCAGCAGTATGGGCCTCGCGGAAGATACGCAGTATTTT. Its translation: CASSMGLAEDTQYF.

By share, this clonotype ranks as medium-sized (0.01 to 0.1%). The J gene is TRBJ2-3, the V gene TRBV7-2, with 7 bases lining up with TRBD2. The CDR3 loop spans 17 amino acids. V was clipped by 1 base and J by 0 bases; unmatched bases: 7. Per germline, CDR1 SGHTA and CDR2 FQGNSA. CDR3 DNA sequence: TGTGCCAGCAGCTTAGGTCCAGCGGGGTTGAGCACAGATACGCAGTATTTT. Translating gives CASSLGPAGLSTDTQYF.

This clonotype appeared many times. The chain carries TRBV20-1 and TRBJ1-3; D call uncertain. Deletions cut 0 bases from V and 9 bases from J, with 15 bases between. CDR1 and CDR2 (germline): DFQATT, SNEGSKA (reference sequence). The CDR3 runs to 14 residues. The CDR3 region has the DNA TGCAGTGCTAGAGATTCCGGTTCGGCTCCCACCATATATTTT. Translated, it gives CSARDSGSAPTIYF.

The chain joins TRBV20-1 to TRBJ2-7, with TRBD2 matching 9 bases. The length of the CDR3 is 15 residues. Losses at the gene ends were 5 bases for V and 4 bases for J; bases not matched to a gene: 12. CDR1 DFQATT and CDR2 SNEGSKA come from the germline V gene (reference sequence). In DNA, the CDR3 is TGCAGTGCTGCACCTTTAGCGGGAGACTGGTACGAGCAGTACTTC. This encodes CSAAPLAGDWYEQYF.

This clonotype showed up just a few times. The chain joins TRBV5-1 to TRBJ2-1; the D call may be TRBD1 or TRBD2 (5 bases each). Germline assignment: CDR1 SGHRS and CDR2 YFSETQ. V was cut by 4 bases and J by 2 bases, with 22 bases left in between. This CDR3 has 18 amino acids. CDR3 loop: CASSVRGPALLTYNEQFF. The CDR3 DNA reads TGCGCCAGCAGCGTGAGGGGTCCAGCCCTCCTTACCTACAATGAGCAGTTCTTC. Combining the CDR3 with reference TRBV5-1 and TRBJ2-1 gives the whole variable domain KAGVTQTPRYLIKTRGQQVTLSCSPISGHRSVSWYQQTPGQGLQFLFEYFSETQRNKGNFPGRFSGRQFSNSRSEMNVSTLELGDSALYLCASSVRGPALLTYNEQFFGPGTRLTVL.

This clonotype was counted only a few times. The chain is built from TRBV2 and TRBJ2-7; possibly TRBD2 for D (6 bases). CDR3 length: 17 amino acids. V was clipped by 6 bases and J by 1 base, with 22 bases between them. Germline CDR1 is SNHLY and CDR2 is FYNNEI. The CDR3 DNA is TGTGCCAGCAGCCCCGAGAGGGTAGCGGCCCGATCCTACGAGCAGTACTTC. Protein product: CASSPERVAARSYEQYF.

This clonotype was picked up a small number of times. The rearrangement links TRBV11-2 to TRBJ2-7; the match to TRBD1 covers 12 bases. The V segment lost 1 base and the J segment 6 bases; nucleotides outside the gene matches: 7. The CDR3 runs 16 residues. CDR1 is SGHAT, CDR2 FQNNGV, per germline. CDR3 sequence reads: CASSLVGGQGAREQYF. CDR3 DNA: TGTGCCAGCAGCTTAGTAGGGGGACAGGGGGCTCGCGAGCAGTACTTC.

This clonotype appeared a few times. CDR3 residues: CASSEMRDRGSGANVLTF. CDR3 nucleotides: TGTGCCAGCAGTGAAATGCGGGACAGGGGGTCCGGGGCCAACGTCCTGACTTTC. V usage is TRBV25-1 and J usage is TRBJ2-6, with TRBD1 matching over 11 bases. This CDR3 is 18 amino acids long. Germline CDR1 reads MGHDK; CDR2 reads SYGVNS. V shed 2 bases and J 4 bases; nucleotides not matched to a gene: 7. Based on the CDR3 plus reference TRBV25-1 and TRBJ2-6, the full variable domain is EADIYQTPRYLVIGTGKKITLECSQTMGHDKMYWYQQDPGMELHLIHYSYGVNSTEKGDLSSESTVSRIRTEHFPLTLESARPSHTSQYLCASSEMRDRGSGANVLTFGAGSRLTVL.

This clonotype was detected once. This sequence may be a read error, since a much larger clone differs from it by one base. V and J are TRBV20-1 and TRBJ2-1; D may be TRBD1 (6 bases). The V gene's germline CDR1 is DFQATT and CDR2 SNEGSKA (reference sequence). V lost 3 bases and J lost 2, with 14 bases in between. The CDR3 extends over 15 amino acids. The CDR3 DNA follows: TGCAGTGCTAGGTCAAGGGGGAATACCTACAATGAGCAGTTCTTC. This codes for CSARSRGNTYNEQFF.

This clonotype turned up a few times. The V and J genes are TRBV12-3 or TRBV12-4 and TRBJ2-4; 9 bases fit TRBD1. J was trimmed by 9 bases and V by 5 bases; bases with no gene match: 8. The CDR3 is 14 residues long. CDR3 sequence reads: CASSPRTGEGIQYF. CDR3 in DNA: TGTGCCAGCAGTCCCCGGACAGGGGAGGGCATTCAGTACTTC.

This chain uses TRBV5-1 with TRBJ2-1; TRBD2 aligns across 11 bases. V shed 4 bases, J shed 6 bases, and the junction held 15 bases outside the gene matches. From germline, CDR1 is SGHRS and CDR2 YFSETQ. The CDR3 runs to 18 residues. The CDR3 reads CASSAGLAVRTLINEQFF. The CDR3 region has the DNA TGCGCCAGCAGCGCGGGACTAGCGGTGAGGACCCTTATCAATGAGCAGTTCTTC.